The source of this T cell receptor beta chain is a study of T cells in localized non-small cell lung cancer (dated by TCRdb to 2020 to 2022). Study-level background: The study analyzed T cell repertoires of a few hundred early-stage NSCLC patients, comparing tumors and uninvolved tumor-adjacent lungs. The cohort was made up of 200 to 250 treatment-naive NSCLC patients whose localized lung tumors had been resected. A mean age of around 66 years was recorded for the NSCLC patients, of whom under 150 were male and about a hundred were female.

The immunoSEQ Assay was used to sequence TCR beta CDR3 regions from DNA. As for the original processing: To compute T cell density, TCR beta template counts were normalized to usable DNA, which was estimated by amplifying housekeeping genes. Richness was estimated with the preseqR package, extrapolating to 400,000 templates for PBMC samples and 120,000 templates for tissue samples. Clonality was defined as one minus Pielou's evenness. Tissue-enriched TCRs were identified through differential abundance testing performed on productive amino-acid clonotypes, with a minimum total count of 5 and an alpha of 0.1. Repertoire overlap between compartments was quantified with the Jaccard Index and Morisita Overlap Index. TCR beta CDR3s were clustered by GLIPH together with public tetramer-defined viral CDR3s, and at least three viral sequences plus V-gene enrichment were required for viral motifs. What TCRdb holds here is the immuneACCESS table cut down to in-frame rearrangements. Part of the clones is not present; checked against another copy, under half of the missing clones reflect an unresolved V gene, and the others are unexplained. The V and J calls and clone size are taken from that table; D and trimming were inferred from the DNA. This sample gives around 64,000 clones in total; 70% to 90% of them show up just once. Of the sample, approximately 22% is held by the ten largest clones.

Comments on this clone: What this receptor recognizes is not known. Nothing much larger sits one base from this clone, and base qualities are not available.

At diagnosis, peripheral blood, uninvolved tumor-adjacent lung and tumor were collected and stored as a combination of fresh-frozen and FFPE material. For TCR repertoire profiling, blood samples were analyzed in the form of peripheral blood mononuclear cells. The investigation overall reported the following: A median of about 53 of the top 100 tumor clones were detected in paired uninvolved adjacent lung, and 28 of these tumor clones were also found among the top 100 clones of the paired uninvolved adjacent lung. Higher T cell density in blood was associated with longer overall survival, whereas higher clonality in adjacent lung was associated with shorter survival. Multi-region tumor sequencing was not performed, so intratumor heterogeneity could not be excluded. Uninvolved tumor-adjacent lung showed the highest T cell clonality, higher than tumor, which suggests more focused antigenic responses in the adjacent lung. Because of the exploratory design, TCR variables were selected using unadjusted p-values without false-discovery rate correction.

The sequence came from a man between 40 and 69 years old with stage I squamous cell lung carcinoma. Here the sequenced sample was peripheral blood, taken before any cancer treatment.

CDR3 protein: CASSSQSGVYTEQFF. The DNA is TGTGCCAGCAGCTCCCAATCGGGAGTTTATACTGAGCAGTTCTTC. The rearranged chain carries TRBV7-3 and TRBJ2-1; the D region possibly corresponds to TRBD2 (6 bases align). The germline V gene specifies SGHTA as CDR1 and FQGTGA as CDR2. Deletion took 4 bases off V and 9 bases off J, with a span of 19 bases between the germline ends. The CDR3 holds 15 amino acids from the cysteine to the phenylalanine. The sequence is cut down to CDR3 DNA, 45 bases in frame from base 1.